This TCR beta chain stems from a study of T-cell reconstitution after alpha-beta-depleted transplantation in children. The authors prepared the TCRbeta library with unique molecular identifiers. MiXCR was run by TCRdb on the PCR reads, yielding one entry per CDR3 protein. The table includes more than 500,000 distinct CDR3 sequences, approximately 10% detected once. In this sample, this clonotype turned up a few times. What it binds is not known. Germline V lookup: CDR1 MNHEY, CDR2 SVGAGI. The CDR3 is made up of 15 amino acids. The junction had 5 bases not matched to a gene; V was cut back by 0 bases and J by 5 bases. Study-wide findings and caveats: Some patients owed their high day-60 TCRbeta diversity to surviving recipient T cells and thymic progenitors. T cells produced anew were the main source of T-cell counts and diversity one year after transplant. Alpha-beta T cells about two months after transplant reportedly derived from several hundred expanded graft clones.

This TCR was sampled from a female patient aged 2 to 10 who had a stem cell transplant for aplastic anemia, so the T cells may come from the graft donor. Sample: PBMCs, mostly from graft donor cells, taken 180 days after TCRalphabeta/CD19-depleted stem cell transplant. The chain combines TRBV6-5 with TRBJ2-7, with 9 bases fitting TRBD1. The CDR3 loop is CASSYSRTGGDEQYV. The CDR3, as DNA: TGTGCCAGCAGTTACTCGAGAACAGGGGGCGACGAGCAGTACGTC.